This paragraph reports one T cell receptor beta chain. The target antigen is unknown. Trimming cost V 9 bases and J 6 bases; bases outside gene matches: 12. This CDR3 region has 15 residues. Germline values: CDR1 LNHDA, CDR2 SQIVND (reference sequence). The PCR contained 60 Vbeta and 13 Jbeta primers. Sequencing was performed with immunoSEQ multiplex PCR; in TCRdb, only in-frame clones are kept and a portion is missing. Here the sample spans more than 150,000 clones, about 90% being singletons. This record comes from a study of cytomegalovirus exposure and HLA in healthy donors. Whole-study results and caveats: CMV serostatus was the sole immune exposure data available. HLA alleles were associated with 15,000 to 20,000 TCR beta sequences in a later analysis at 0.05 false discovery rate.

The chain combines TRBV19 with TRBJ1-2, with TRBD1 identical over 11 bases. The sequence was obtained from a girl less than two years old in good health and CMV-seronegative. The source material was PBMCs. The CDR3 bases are TGTGCCAGCAACTTTGGGACAGGGGGAGAGAATGGCTACACCTTC. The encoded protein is CASNFGTGGENGYTF.